One sample yielded the 16 T cell receptor beta chains listed below, sequenced in a study of T cell repertoires in cytomegalovirus infection. TCRdb re-derived calls from the reads in MiXCR, one entry per CDR3 protein. The sample lists about 180,000 distinct CDR3 sequences, 17% occurring once. The sequencing sample was made of CD8+ T cells from PBMCs. These receptors all stem from a human donor in good health (CMV status not recorded). Some clones in this sample may be carry-over from other donors' samples.

The CDR3 protein is CASSRTGGRQPQHF. The CDR3 bases are TGTGCCAGCAGCAGGACAGGGGGCAGGCAGCCCCAGCATTTT. The gene calls are TRBV12-3 or TRBV12-4 and TRBJ1-5, with 11 bases identical to TRBD1. The ends lost 6 bases at V and 7 bases at J; junction bases unmatched: 5. This CDR3 has 14 residues.

This sequence joins TRBV7-9 and TRBJ1-5; no clear D. The CDR3 has 17 residues. V lost 1 base and J 3 bases, leaving 16 bases between the germline ends. CDR1 is SEHNR, CDR2 FQNEAQ, per germline (reference sequence). The CDR3 loop reads CASSLVTYQLPNQPQHF. CDR3 sequence (DNA): TGTGCCAGCAGCTTAGTTACATACCAACTTCCCAATCAGCCCCAGCATTTT.

The chain couples TRBV24-1 to TRBJ2-7; TRBD2 agrees at 7 bases. Germline assignment: CDR1 KGHDR and CDR2 SFDVKD. The CDR3 spans 18 residues. The junction had 19 bases not matched to a gene; V was cut back by 9 bases and J by 0 bases. The CDR3 loop reads CATGTSRGVRGVSYEQYF. The CDR3 DNA follows: TGTGCCACCGGGACTTCTAGAGGCGTTCGGGGGGTCTCCTACGAGCAGTACTTC.

The J gene is TRBJ2-7, the V gene TRBV2; D may be TRBD1 (7 bases). Trimming took off 4 bases at V and 1 base at J, with 11 bases between the two ends. The CDR3 covers 14 residues. The germline V gene has CDR1 SNHLY and CDR2 FYNNEI. The CDR3 DNA reads as TGTGCCAGCAGTGGCAGGGGGGCATCCTACGAGCAGTACTTC. Encoded protein: CASSGRGASYEQYF.

V usage is TRBV27 and J usage is TRBJ1-5; TRBD1 might be the D (6 bases). V was trimmed by 5 bases and J by 1 base, leaving 9 bases between them. Per the germline V gene, CDR1 is MNHEY and CDR2 is SMNVEV (reference sequence). The CDR3 is made up of 14 amino acids. The CDR3: CASSTGGSNQPQHF. The CDR3 DNA reads TGTGCCAGCAGTACCGGGGGCAGCAATCAGCCCCAGCATTTT.

The sample holds a few counts of this clonotype. The chain combines TRBV28 with TRBJ1-2; maybe TRBD1 (6 bases). The CDR3 is 15 amino acids. Germline CDR1 and CDR2: MDHEN and SYDVKM. V lost 2 bases and J 1 base, leaving 11 bases between the germline ends. CDR3 nucleotides: TGTGCCAGCAGTTTAAGACAGGAGTTTAACTATGGCTACACCTTC. Protein product: CASSLRQEFNYGYTF.

The J gene is TRBJ2-1, the V gene TRBV5-1, with 14 bases lining up with TRBD2. The V gene end was trimmed by 4 bases and the J gene end by 6 bases; junction bases not matched to a gene: 3. The CDR3 runs 15 residues. The V gene's germline CDR1 is SGHRS and CDR2 YFSETQ. DNA for the CDR3: TGCGCCAGCAGCACCGGACTAGCGGGGGGCAATGAGCAGTTCTTC. The encoded protein is CASSTGLAGGNEQFF.

This clonotype was seen a few times. The chain recombines TRBV7-6 with TRBJ2-7, with 7 bases aligning to TRBD1. The CDR3 runs 13 residues. The ends lost 5 bases at V and 6 bases at J; junction bases unmatched: 7. The germline V gene encodes CDR1 SGHVS and CDR2 FNYEAQ. The CDR3 here is CASSGQTGPEQYF. The CDR3 DNA sequence: TGTGCCAGCAGCGGTCAGACAGGGCCCGAGCAGTACTTC.

V gene TRBV7-9 combines with J gene TRBJ2-7; D possibly corresponds to TRBD1 (6 bases). This CDR3 comprises 15 residues. Trimming took 5 bases from V and 1 from J, leaving 15 bases between them. Germline loops: CDR1 SEHNR, CDR2 FQNEAQ (reference sequence). CDR3 in amino acids: CASSPRSGVSYEQYF. The CDR3 DNA reads TGTGCCAGCAGCCCCAGATCAGGGGTATCCTACGAGCAGTACTTC.

The chain carries TRBV12-3 or TRBV12-4 and TRBJ1-5; TRBD1 might be the D (5 bases). This CDR3 is 14 amino acids long. The V end lost 5 bases, the J end lost 9 bases, and 17 bases lay between the germline ends. DNA of the CDR3: TGTGCCAGCAGTCAGGACATCCTGGGTCGGCCCCAGCATTTT. Translation gives CASSQDILGRPQHF.

The J gene is TRBJ1-6, the V gene TRBV7-6, with D possibly matching TRBD1 (5 bases). This CDR3 is 13 amino acids long. The germline V gene has CDR1 SGHVS and CDR2 FNYEAQ. Trimming removed 6 bases from V and 7 bases from J, with 10 bases in between. CDR3 nucleotide sequence: TGTGCCAGCAGAGGGGCCCTAAATTCACCCCTCCACTTT. It codes for CASRGALNSPLHF.

The chain has TRBV7-2 and TRBJ2-2; 8 nucleotides line up with TRBD2. This CDR3 has 16 amino acids. Germline V lookup: CDR1 SGHTA, CDR2 FQGNSA. V lost 1 base and J lost 9; bases outside the gene matches: 10. The CDR3 nucleotides are TGTGCCAGCAGCTTAGTCCCCGGGGGGGGCAACAGGGAGCTGTTTTTT. Translated: CASSLVPGGGNRELFF.

This clonotype turned up a few times. The chain joins TRBV29-1 to TRBJ2-2, with D maybe TRBD2 (5 bases). V was pared by 6 bases and J by 8 bases, with 25 bases between. The germline V gene has CDR1 SQVTM and CDR2 ANQGSEA. The CDR3 consists of 16 residues. CDR3 amino acids: CSVVFRAREDRGELFF. The CDR3 DNA follows: TGCAGCGTGGTTTTTAGAGCTCGGGAAGATCGGGGGGAGCTGTTTTTT.

This chain connects TRBV15 to TRBJ1-2, with TRBD1 as a possible D gene (5 bases). The V end was cut by 2 bases, the J end by 7 bases, with 14 bases between. The CDR3 is made up of 14 amino acids. Germline-derived CDR1 and CDR2 are LNHNV and YYDKDF (reference sequence). The CDR3 protein is CATSRIRGSAGYTF. For the CDR3, the DNA is TGTGCCACCAGCAGAATAAGGGGCTCAGCTGGCTACACCTTC.

This rearrangement joins TRBV7-6 to TRBJ1-1; no clear D gene. V was cut by 3 bases and J by 7 bases, with 6 bases left in between. The germline CDR1 and CDR2 sequences are SGHVS and FNYEAQ. The CDR3 spans 11 residues. CDR3 region: CASSFQNEAFF. The CDR3 coding sequence is TGTGCCAGCAGCTTCCAGAATGAAGCTTTCTTT.

This clonotype was counted a few times. The chain employs TRBV2 and TRBJ1-4; D is ambiguous. CDR3 size: 13 residues. V was trimmed by 10 bases and J by 0 bases, leaving 9 bases between them. Per the germline V gene, CDR1 is SNHLY and CDR2 is FYNNEI. CDR3 in amino acids: CAIKTTTNEKLFF. Here the CDR3 DNA reads TGTGCCATCAAGACTACAACTAATGAAAAACTGTTTTTT.